These 32 T cell receptor beta chains were sequenced from one sample in a study of T cell repertoires in cytomegalovirus infection. Using its own MiXCR run on the reads, TCRdb lists one record per CDR3 protein. In the table there are about 230,000 distinct CDR3 sequences, about 20% of which are singletons. The sequenced sample consisted of CD8+ T cells from PBMCs. The receptors come from a human donor in good health (CMV status not recorded). Some clones in this sample may be carry-over from other donors' samples.

This clonotype was counted many times. The chain combines TRBV7-3 with TRBJ2-1; D is unresolved. The V and J ends lost 2 bases and 6 bases respectively, with 11 bases between them. CDR3 size: 14 residues. Germline CDR1 is SGHTA and CDR2 is FQGTGA. In DNA, the CDR3 is TGTGCCAGCAGCTTAGGTCCGGAAGGCAATGAGCAGTTCTTC. As protein: CASSLGPEGNEQFF.

This clonotype was recorded a few times. The chain has TRBV12-3 or TRBV12-4 and TRBJ2-3; 10 nucleotides align to TRBD2. The V and J ends lost 7 bases and 4 bases, in that order; junction bases with no gene match: 8. CDR3 length equals 15 residues. The CDR3 nucleotides are TGTGCCAGCACCTCCGAACTAGCGGGGCCAGATACGCAGTATTTT. Its protein product is CASTSELAGPDTQYF.

V and J are TRBV29-1 and TRBJ2-5; D unresolved. This CDR3 contains 13 residues. Germline assignment: CDR1 SQVTM and CDR2 ANQGSEA. The V end lost 3 bases, the J end lost 0 bases, and 8 bases lay between the germline ends. The CDR3 spells CSVELPNQETQYF. In DNA form, the CDR3 reads TGCAGCGTTGAGCTGCCTAACCAAGAGACCCAGTACTTC.

This chain links TRBV10-3 with TRBJ1-3; 9 bases map to TRBD1. J gave up 2 bases and V 2 bases, and 4 bases lay outside the gene matches. The CDR3 totals 16 residues. Germline lookup yields CDR1 ENHRY and CDR2 SYGVKD. CDR3 nucleotide sequence: TGTGCCATCAGTGAGGGACAGGGGAGTGCTGGAAACACCATATATTTT. Protein sequence: CAISEGQGSAGNTIYF.

The genes are TRBV5-5 and TRBJ2-1; TRBD1 agrees at 9 bases. Trimming at V came to 2 bases and at J to 7 bases, leaving 7 bases not matched to a gene. CDR3 length equals 15 residues. Germline assignment: CDR1 SGHKS and CDR2 YYEKEE (reference sequence). CDR3 sequence: CASSFAGTGLNEQFF. CDR3 bases: TGTGCCAGCAGCTTCGCCGGGACAGGGCTAAATGAGCAGTTCTTC.

This clonotype was counted between two and nine times. The chain joins TRBV27 to TRBJ2-7; 7 bases align to TRBD2. Unmatched junction bases numbered 18, after V lost 0 bases and J lost 7 bases. There are 18 residues in the CDR3. Germline values: CDR1 MNHEY, CDR2 SMNVEV (reference sequence). The CDR3 DNA reads as TGTGCCAGCAGTTTATCAGCCTTAGCGGGCCCTACGGTGGGTGAGCAGTACTTC. Its protein is CASSLSALAGPTVGEQYF.

The V call is TRBV7-2, the J call TRBJ2-5; D may be TRBD2 (5 bases). V was shortened by 1 base and J by 7 bases, with 16 bases between the two germline ends. The germline gives CDR1 SGHTA, CDR2 FQGNSA. This CDR3 spans 15 amino acids. CDR3 sequence (DNA): TGTGCCAGCAGCTTAGTACCTCGGGGTAGGGCGACCCAGTACTTC. Amino acid sequence: CASSLVPRGRATQYF.

This clonotype has just a few counts. The chain recombines TRBV12-3 or TRBV12-4 with TRBJ2-3; D is ambiguous. This CDR3 region has 14 residues. The V end was cut by 0 bases, the J end by 6 bases, with 10 bases between. CDR3 in amino acids: CASSLAGVYDTQYF. In DNA, the CDR3 is TGTGCCAGCAGTTTAGCGGGCGTCTACGATACGCAGTATTTT.

This clonotype appeared many times. The gene calls are TRBV7-9 and TRBJ2-3; possibly TRBD1 for D (6 bases). Germline assignment: CDR1 SEHNR and CDR2 FQNEAQ (reference sequence). Deletions cut 7 bases from V and 2 bases from J, with 16 bases between. This CDR3 is built from 15 residues. This chain's CDR3 is CASNKGQITTDTQYF. DNA of the CDR3: TGTGCCAGCAACAAAGGACAGATAACCACAGATACGCAGTATTTT.

The chain is built from TRBV5-4 and TRBJ1-2; 7 bases agree with TRBD1. Germline CDR1 reads SGHNT; CDR2 reads YYREEE (reference sequence). With 2 bases clipped from V and 6 bases from J, the junction kept 4 bases outside the gene matches. This CDR3 comprises 13 residues. CDR3 sequence reads: CASSFAGGNGYTF. The CDR3 DNA sequence: TGTGCCAGCAGCTTTGCAGGGGGGAATGGCTACACCTTC.

This clonotype showed up just a few times. V gene TRBV3-1 combines with J gene TRBJ2-1; 7 positions match TRBD1. The ends lost 0 bases at V and 7 bases at J; junction bases unmatched: 9. The germline V gene has CDR1 LGHDT and CDR2 YNNKEL (reference sequence). The CDR3 sequence is 16 residues long. The CDR3 DNA reads as TGTGCCAGCAGCCAAGATTTGACAGGGCCAGGGAATGAGCAGTTCTTC. This codes for CASSQDLTGPGNEQFF.

The chain uses TRBV7-9 and TRBJ2-1; 13 bases fit TRBD2. The CDR3 has 18 residues. The V gene end was trimmed by 1 base and the J gene end by 0 bases; junction bases not matched to a gene: 3. Per the germline V gene, CDR1 is SEHNR and CDR2 is FQNEAQ (reference sequence). The CDR3: CASSLGTSGGSSYNEQFF. The CDR3 nucleotides read TGTGCCAGCAGCTTAGGGACTAGCGGGGGTTCCTCCTACAATGAGCAGTTCTTC. Drawing the rest from reference TRBV7-9 and TRBJ2-1, the complete variable domain is DTGVSQNPRHKITKRGQNVTFRCDPISEHNRLYWYRQTLGQGPEFLTYFQNEAQLEKSRLLSDRFSAERPKGSFSTLEIQRTEQGDSAMYLCASSLGTSGGSSYNEQFFGPGTRLTVL.

In this sample, this clonotype turned up many times. V usage is TRBV11-2 and J usage is TRBJ1-2; 7 bases match TRBD1. In germline, CDR1 is SGHAT, CDR2 FQNNGV. CDR3 length: 13 amino acids. V was clipped by 7 bases and J by 3 bases; unmatched bases: 5. CDR3 sequence: CASIGGGDYGYTF. The CDR3 DNA is TGTGCCAGCATTGGAGGGGGCGACTATGGCTACACCTTC.

The chain employs TRBV18 and TRBJ1-5, with TRBD1 matching 7 bases. The V segment lost 5 bases and the J segment 7 bases; nucleotides outside the gene matches: 2. Germline loops: CDR1 KGHSH, CDR2 LQKENI. The CDR3 has 12 amino acids. CDR3 DNA: TGTGCCAGCTCAGCAGGGGGGCAGCCCCAGCATTTT. Amino acids: CASSAGGQPQHF.

The gene calls are TRBV28 and TRBJ2-5, with 12 bases identical to TRBD2. The CDR3 runs 16 residues. CDR1 and CDR2 from the germline V gene are MDHEN and SYDVKM. Germline trimming cut 6 bases from V and 5 bases from J; bases unmatched to any gene: 10. CDR3 nucleotides: TGTGCCAGCAGCCGCCTAGCGGGGGGGCCGGGTGAGACCCAGTACTTC. Its protein is CASSRLAGGPGETQYF.

J is TRBJ1-1 and V is TRBV20-1; D is undetermined. The length of the CDR3 is 14 residues. CDR1 is DFQATT and CDR2 is SNEGSKA in the germline V gene (reference sequence). V was shortened by 0 bases and J by 7 bases, with 15 bases between the two germline ends. CDR3 nucleotide sequence: TGCAGTGCTAGAGATCATTTGGGAGGAGGTGAAGCTTTCTTT. Translating gives CSARDHLGGGEAFF.

This clonotype was seen just once. The chain links TRBV12-3 or TRBV12-4 to TRBJ1-3; D is ambiguous. V was trimmed by 0 bases and J by 5 bases, leaving 5 bases between them. This CDR3 region has 13 residues. CDR3 bases: TGTGCCAGCAGTTTAGCGAGCCGAAACACCATATATTTT. Residues: CASSLASRNTIYF.

This clonotype was observed at least ten times. Written as DNA, the CDR3 is TGTGCCAGCAGCTTAGCGATCGGACAGTTAAGCACAGATACGCAGTATTTT. This codes for CASSLAIGQLSTDTQYF. The V gene is TRBV7-9, the J gene TRBJ2-3; D perhaps matches TRBD1 (6 bases). The V end lost 0 bases, the J end lost 0 bases, and 13 bases lay between the germline ends. The length of the CDR3 is 17 residues. CDR1 is SEHNR and CDR2 is FQNEAQ in the germline V gene (reference sequence).

This clonotype appeared once. The chain combines TRBV6-5 with TRBJ1-6, with D perhaps matching TRBD1 (5 bases). CDR1 and CDR2 from the germline V gene are MNHEY and SVGAGI. The germline V and J ends were trimmed by 6 bases and 0 bases, with 15 bases remaining between them. The CDR3 totals 17 residues. CDR3 protein: CASRAGHGDSYNSPLHF. The DNA of the CDR3 is TGTGCCAGCAGGGCCGGACACGGAGACTCCTATAATTCACCCCTCCACTTT.

The chain is built from TRBV7-9 and TRBJ2-7; D is perhaps TRBD1 (6 bases). V lost 5 bases, J lost 2 bases, and 13 bases lay in between. In germline, CDR1 is SEHNR, CDR2 FQNEAQ (reference sequence). This CDR3 is built from 14 residues. The chain's CDR3 is CASSPRTVPYEQYF. In nucleotides, the CDR3 is TGTGCCAGCAGCCCTCGGACAGTCCCCTACGAGCAGTACTTC.

The chain employs TRBV28 and TRBJ2-7, with TRBD2 as a possible D gene (6 bases). This CDR3 contains 15 residues. CDR1 is MDHEN and CDR2 is SYDVKM in the germline V gene. V lost 5 bases and J lost 7, with 21 bases in between. CDR3 protein: CASSPPGLPLWEQYF. DNA for the CDR3: TGTGCCAGCAGTCCCCCGGGACTCCCTTTGTGGGAGCAGTACTTC.

The chain has TRBV2 and TRBJ2-2; 12 positions match TRBD2. The V gene's germline CDR1 is SNHLY and CDR2 FYNNEI. V was pared by 6 bases and J by 0 bases, with 5 bases of the junction left unmatched. The CDR3 totals 17 residues. The CDR3 reads CASSRGLAGSNTGELFF. The CDR3 DNA follows: TGTGCCAGCAGCCGCGGACTAGCGGGGTCGAACACCGGGGAGCTGTTTTTT.

This clonotype was seen a few times. This chain links TRBV20-1 with TRBJ1-1; 7 bases agree with TRBD1. The trim removed 5 bases at V and 4 bases at J, leaving 4 bases unmatched. Germline V gives CDR1 DFQATT, CDR2 SNEGSKA (reference sequence). This CDR3 comprises 12 residues. For the CDR3, the DNA is TGCAGTGCTGCAGGGGGGGGCACTGAAGCTTTCTTT. It encodes CSAAGGGTEAFF.

This clonotype appeared a few times. The genes are TRBV4-1 and TRBJ1-1; D is unresolved. Germline assignment: CDR1 MGHRA and CDR2 YSYEKL. Trimming took 1 base from V and 8 from J, leaving 14 bases between them. The CDR3 sequence is 14 residues long. The CDR3 coding sequence is TGCGCCAGCAGCCAAGGGCAGGATAGAACAGAAGCTTTCTTT. Encoded protein: CASSQGQDRTEAFF.

This clonotype was counted between two and nine times. The DNA for the CDR3 is TGTGCCAGTAGCCGTGGGATCACTGAAGCTTTCTTT. Encoded protein: CASSRGITEAFF. The chain links TRBV19 to TRBJ1-1; D is unclear. CDR3 size: 12 residues. V dropped 6 bases and J dropped 4 bases, with 9 bases sitting between them. Germline CDR1 reads LNHDA; CDR2 reads SQIVND (reference sequence).

The chain carries TRBV7-9 and TRBJ1-2, with TRBD1 as a possible D gene (6 bases). V was clipped by 11 bases and J by 1 base, with 26 bases between them. The germline gives CDR1 SEHNR, CDR2 FQNEAQ (reference sequence). The CDR3 has 17 amino acids. The CDR3 protein is CAGSSGTRSLFNYGYTF. The CDR3 coding sequence is TGTGCCGGATCGTCCGGGACAAGGAGCCTCTTTAACTATGGCTACACCTTC.

The chain's CDR3 is CASSLGGGWSETQYF. CDR3 DNA sequence: TGTGCCAGCAGCCTTGGAGGGGGATGGTCGGAGACCCAGTACTTC. The chain employs TRBV11-2 and TRBJ2-5; possibly TRBD1 or TRBD2 for D (6 bases each). V gave up 5 bases and J gave up 5 bases, with 18 bases separating them. The CDR3 is 15 residues long. The germline CDR1 and CDR2 sequences are SGHAT and FQNNGV.

The chain links TRBV27 to TRBJ1-2, with 9 nucleotides matching TRBD1. Germline lookup yields CDR1 MNHEY and CDR2 SMNVEV (reference sequence). The CDR3 has 16 residues. The V gene end was trimmed by 1 base and the J gene end by 2 bases; junction bases not matched to a gene: 5. CDR3 amino acids: CASSLFSGQGNYGYTF. The CDR3 bases are TGTGCCAGCAGTTTATTTTCCGGACAGGGGAACTATGGCTACACCTTC.

This clonotype was counted between two and nine times. CDR3 sequence: CSARAPTGTYSYEQYF. DNA of the CDR3: TGCAGTGCTAGAGCCCCTACCGGGACATACTCCTACGAGCAGTACTTC. The chain couples TRBV20-1 to TRBJ2-7; D is perhaps TRBD1 (6 bases). The CDR3 length is 16 residues. The germline V and J ends were trimmed by 1 base and 0 bases, with 16 bases remaining between them. In germline, CDR1 is DFQATT, CDR2 SNEGSKA (reference sequence).

This clonotype has only a few counts. The chain has TRBV2 and TRBJ2-1; 9 nucleotides agree with TRBD1. The CDR3 has 13 amino acids. With 9 bases clipped from V and 7 bases from J, the junction kept 7 bases outside the gene matches. The germline gives CDR1 SNHLY, CDR2 FYNNEI. CDR3 DNA sequence: TGTGCCAGAAGCCCGGGACAGGGAAATGAGCAGTTCTTC. It is translated as CARSPGQGNEQFF. The full variable domain, with the rest looked up from reference TRBV2 and TRBJ2-1, is EPEVTQTPSHQVTQMGQEVILRCVPISNHLYFYWYRQILGQKVEFLVSFYNNEISEKSEIFDDQFSVERPDGSNFTLKIRSTKLEDSAMYFCARSPGQGNEQFFGPGTRLTVL.

Concerning this clonotype itself: The CDR3 ends on some other residue instead of the conserved phenylalanine or tryptophan, so this is likely a read error. This chain links TRBV5-1 with TRBJ2-7; D might be TRBD1 (5 bases). The V and J ends lost 0 bases and 0 bases respectively, with 10 bases between them. Germline values: CDR1 SGHRS, CDR2 YFSETQ. CDR3 length: 15 residues. CDR3 residues: CASSLGRGGSYEQYL. Written as DNA, the CDR3 is TGCGCCAGCAGCTTGGGAAGGGGCGGCTCCTACGAGCAGTACCTC.

This clonotype was observed a handful of times. The gene calls are TRBV3-1 and TRBJ2-1; 13 bases are a match to TRBD2. This CDR3 spans 14 amino acids. Germline values: CDR1 LGHDT, CDR2 YNNKEL (reference sequence). The V segment lost 6 bases and the J segment 10 bases; nucleotides outside the gene matches: 6. The CDR3 nucleotides are TGTGCCAGCAGGGCCGGGACTAGCGGGGTGGAGCAGTTCTTC. Translated, it gives CASRAGTSGVEQFF.